What follows are 11 T cell receptor beta chains derived from one specimen sequenced in a study of blood T cell repertoires in COVID-19. Libraries were prepared by immunoSEQ multiplex PCR; TCRdb keeps only in-frame clonotypes and omits some of them. The sample includes hundreds of thousands of clones, 90% of them seen just once. Sequenced: peripheral blood. The receptors shown here come from a woman aged 40-49 years with COVID-19, enrolled during active disease.

The chain recombines TRBV7-2 with TRBJ1-2; a weak D match, TRBD1 (6 bases). V was cut by 5 bases and J by 6 bases, with 16 bases left in between. Germline V CDR1 and CDR2: SGHTA, FQGNSA. The CDR3 is 14 residues long. CDR3 residues: CASSPLQGRDGYTF. The DNA of the CDR3 is TGTGCCAGCAGCCCCCTACAGGGAAGGGATGGCTACACCTTC.

The V call is TRBV15, the J call TRBJ1-2; 7 positions match TRBD1. This CDR3 is built from 16 residues. Trimming cost V 0 bases and J 8 bases; bases outside gene matches: 12. Germline V CDR1 and CDR2: LNHNV, YYDKDF (reference sequence). CDR3 sequence: CATSREIGQGGRGYTF. The CDR3 region has the DNA TGTGCCACCAGCAGAGAAATAGGGCAGGGGGGCCGGGGCTACACCTTC. Looking up the rest from reference TRBV15 and TRBJ1-2 gives the full variable domain: DAMVIQNPRYQVTQFGKPVTLSCSQTLNHNVMYWYQQKSSQAPKLLFHYYDKDFNNEADTPDNFQSRRPNTSFCFLDIRSPGLGDTAMYLCATSREIGQGGRGYTFGSGTRLTVV.

The chain is built from TRBV15 and TRBJ2-7; D is unclear. The CDR3 runs to 14 residues. Deletions cut 0 bases from V and 6 bases from J, with 12 bases between. Germline CDR1 and CDR2: LNHNV and YYDKDF (reference sequence). CDR3: CATSRDFSKGEQYF. In DNA, the CDR3 is TGTGCCACCAGCAGAGATTTTAGCAAAGGCGAGCAGTACTTC.

The rearrangement uses TRBV6-5 and TRBJ2-3; D gene uncertain. This CDR3 has 15 residues. V lost 5 bases and J lost 2, with 14 bases in between. Germline-derived CDR1 and CDR2 are MNHEY and SVGAGI. The CDR3 loop reads CASSRLTGYTDTQYF. DNA of the CDR3: TGTGCCAGCAGTCGACTGACCGGCTACACAGATACGCAGTATTTT.

This rearrangement joins TRBV5-1 to TRBJ2-2; no reliable D call. CDR3 length: 13 residues. V lost 4 bases and J lost 6, with 10 bases in between. Looked up from germline, CDR1 is SGHRS and CDR2 is YFSETQ. The CDR3 here is CASSTKVAGELFF. CDR3 sequence (DNA): TGCGCCAGCAGCACTAAGGTTGCCGGGGAGCTGTTTTTT.

Note on this clone: Relative to the germline gene, one junction end is altered; a read error may explain this. This chain links TRBV28 with TRBJ2-7, with a possible D match to TRBD2 (6 bases). Per germline, CDR1 MDHEN and CDR2 SYDVKM. This CDR3 spans 14 amino acids. The CDR3 DNA reads as TGTGCCAGCAGTTTTCAGTTTCGTAGCGGCGGCGAGGCTTTC. It codes for CASSFQFRSGGEAF.

The J gene is TRBJ2-3, the V gene TRBV11-2; 7 nucleotides line up with TRBD2. Germline loops: CDR1 SGHAT, CDR2 FQNNGV. Trimming at V came to 2 bases and at J to 1 base, leaving 6 bases not matched to a gene. The CDR3 has 16 amino acids. CDR3 residues: CASSLIRAGGTDTQYF. The CDR3 DNA reads as TGTGCCAGCAGCTTAATAAGGGCGGGGGGCACAGATACGCAGTATTTT. The variable domain in full, with the rest retrieved from reference TRBV11-2 and TRBJ2-3, is EAGVAQSPRYKIIEKRQSVAFWCNPISGHATLYWYQQILGQGPKLLIQFQNNGVVDDSQLPKDRFSAERLKGVDSTLKIQPAKLEDSAVYLCASSLIRAGGTDTQYFGPGTRLTVL.

This sequence joins TRBV12-5 and TRBJ2-7, with 9 bases that match TRBD1. Germline V lookup: CDR1 LGHNT, CDR2 FRNRAP. Germline trimming cut 5 bases from V and 5 bases from J; bases unmatched to any gene: 10. The CDR3 consists of 15 residues. CDR3: CASGKTGQGADEQYF. The CDR3 nucleotides are TGTGCTAGTGGTAAAACGGGACAGGGCGCCGACGAGCAGTACTTC.

This clone was seen more than once but under ten times. V is TRBV7-9 and J is TRBJ2-1; TRBD2 matches at 9 bases. This CDR3 region has 16 residues. Germline V gene data show CDR1 as SEHNR and CDR2 as FQNEAQ (reference sequence). The V gene end was trimmed by 2 bases and the J gene end by 6 bases; junction bases not matched to a gene: 8. The DNA for the CDR3 is TGTGCCAGCAGCTTATCGGGTTCTAGCGGGGTCAATGAGCAGTTCTTC. This codes for CASSLSGSSGVNEQFF.

V gene TRBV19 combines with J gene TRBJ1-5; 8 bases match TRBD1. This CDR3 is 14 amino acids long. CDR1 and CDR2 (germline): LNHDA, SQIVND (reference sequence). V was clipped by 9 bases and J by 6 bases; unmatched bases: 10. CDR3 residues: CASGQGSSGQPQHF. The CDR3 region has the DNA TGTGCCAGCGGACAGGGAAGTTCGGGTCAGCCCCAGCATTTT.

The gene calls are TRBV6-5 and TRBJ2-3, with TRBD2 matching 8 bases. The CDR3 extends over 15 amino acids. Losses at the gene ends were 5 bases for V and 0 bases for J; bases not matched to a gene: 4. CDR1 MNHEY and CDR2 SVGAGI come from the germline V gene. CDR3 in amino acids: CASSTGRGSTDTQYF. The CDR3 DNA is TGTGCCAGCAGTACCGGGAGGGGGAGCACAGATACGCAGTATTTT.